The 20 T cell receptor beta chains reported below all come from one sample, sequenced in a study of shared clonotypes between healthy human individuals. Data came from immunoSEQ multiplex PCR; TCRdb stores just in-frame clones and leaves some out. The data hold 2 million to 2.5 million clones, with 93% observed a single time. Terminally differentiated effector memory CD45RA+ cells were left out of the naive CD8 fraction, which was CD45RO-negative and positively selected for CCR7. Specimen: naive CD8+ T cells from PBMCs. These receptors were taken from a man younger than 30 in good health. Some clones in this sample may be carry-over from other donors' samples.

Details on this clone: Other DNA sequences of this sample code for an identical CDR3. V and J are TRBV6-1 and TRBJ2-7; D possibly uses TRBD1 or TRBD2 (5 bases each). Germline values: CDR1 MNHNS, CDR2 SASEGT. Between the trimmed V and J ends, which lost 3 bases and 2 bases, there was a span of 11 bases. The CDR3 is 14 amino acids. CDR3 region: CASSEGLATYEQYF. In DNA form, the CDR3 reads TGTGCCAGCAGTGAGGGGCTAGCAACCTACGAGCAGTACTTC.

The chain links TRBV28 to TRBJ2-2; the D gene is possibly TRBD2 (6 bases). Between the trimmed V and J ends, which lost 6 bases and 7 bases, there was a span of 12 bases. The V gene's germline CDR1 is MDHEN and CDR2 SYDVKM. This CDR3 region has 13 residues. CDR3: CASRGTSGGELFF. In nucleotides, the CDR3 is TGTGCCAGCAGGGGGACTTCGGGCGGGGAGCTGTTTTTT.

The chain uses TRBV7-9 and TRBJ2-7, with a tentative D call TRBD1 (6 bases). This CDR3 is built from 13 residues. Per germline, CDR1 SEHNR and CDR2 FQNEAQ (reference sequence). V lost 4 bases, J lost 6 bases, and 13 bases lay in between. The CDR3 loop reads CASSSKGVGEQYF. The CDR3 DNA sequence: TGTGCCAGCAGCTCCAAGGGGGTAGGCGAGCAGTACTTC.

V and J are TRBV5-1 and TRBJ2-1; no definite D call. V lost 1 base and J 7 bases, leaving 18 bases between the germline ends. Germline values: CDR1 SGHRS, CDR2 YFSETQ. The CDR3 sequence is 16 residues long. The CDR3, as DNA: TGCGCCAGCAGCTTGTTCGCGGAGCCTCCGCGGAATGAGCAGTTCTTC. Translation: CASSLFAEPPRNEQFF.

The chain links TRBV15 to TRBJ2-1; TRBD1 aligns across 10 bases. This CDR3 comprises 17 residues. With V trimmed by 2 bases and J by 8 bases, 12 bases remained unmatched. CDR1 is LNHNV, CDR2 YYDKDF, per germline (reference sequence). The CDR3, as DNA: TGTGCCACCAGCAGACCCCCCGGACAGGGGGGATGGGATGAGCAGTTCTTC. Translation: CATSRPPGQGGWDEQFF.

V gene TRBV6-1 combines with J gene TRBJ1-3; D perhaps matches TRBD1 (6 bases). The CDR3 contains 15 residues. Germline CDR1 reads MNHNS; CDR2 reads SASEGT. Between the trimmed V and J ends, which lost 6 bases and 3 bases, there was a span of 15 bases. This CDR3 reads CASRARGGSGNTIYF. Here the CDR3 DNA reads TGTGCCAGCAGGGCCCGCGGGGGCAGTGGAAACACCATATATTTT.

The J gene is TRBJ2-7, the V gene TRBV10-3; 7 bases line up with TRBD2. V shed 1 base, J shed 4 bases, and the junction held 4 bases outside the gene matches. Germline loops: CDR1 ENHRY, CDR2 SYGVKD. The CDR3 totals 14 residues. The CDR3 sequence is CAISEWAGEYEQYF. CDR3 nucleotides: TGTGCCATCAGTGAGTGGGCGGGAGAATACGAGCAGTACTTC.

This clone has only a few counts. The CDR3 DNA follows: TGCAGCGTTGATTCGGCAGGAACGAACACTGAAGCTTTCTTT. This translates into CSVDSAGTNTEAFF. The V call is TRBV29-1, the J call TRBJ1-1; D is uncertain. The V end lost 3 bases, the J end lost 1 base, and 12 bases lay between the germline ends. Germline CDR1 and CDR2: SQVTM and ANQGSEA. This CDR3 is built from 14 residues.

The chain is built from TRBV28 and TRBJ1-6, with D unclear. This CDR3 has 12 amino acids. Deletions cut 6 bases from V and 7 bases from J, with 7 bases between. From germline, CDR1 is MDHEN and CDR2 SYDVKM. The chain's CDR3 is CASRPPNSPLHF. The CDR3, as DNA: TGTGCCAGCAGACCTCCCAATTCACCCCTCCACTTT.

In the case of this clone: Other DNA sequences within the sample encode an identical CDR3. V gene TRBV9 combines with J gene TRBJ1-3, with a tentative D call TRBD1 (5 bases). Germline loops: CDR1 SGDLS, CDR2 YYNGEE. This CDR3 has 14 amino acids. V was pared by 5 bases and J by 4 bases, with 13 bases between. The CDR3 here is CASSPWGSGNTIYF. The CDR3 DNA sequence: TGTGCCAGCAGTCCCTGGGGCTCGGGAAACACCATATATTTT.

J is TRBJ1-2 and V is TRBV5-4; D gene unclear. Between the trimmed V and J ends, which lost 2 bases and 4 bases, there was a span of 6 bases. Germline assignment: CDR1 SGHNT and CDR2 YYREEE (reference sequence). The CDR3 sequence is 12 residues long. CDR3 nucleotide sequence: TGTGCCAGCAGCTTTGAAGGCTATGGCTACACCTTC. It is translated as CASSFEGYGYTF.

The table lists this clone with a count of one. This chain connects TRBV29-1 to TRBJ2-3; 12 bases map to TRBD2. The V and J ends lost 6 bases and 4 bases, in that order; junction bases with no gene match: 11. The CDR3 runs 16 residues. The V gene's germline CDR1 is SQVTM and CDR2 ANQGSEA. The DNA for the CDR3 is TGCAGCGTCTTGACTAGCGGGAGTGGAAGGGCAGATACGCAGTATTTT. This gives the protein CSVLTSGSGRADTQYF.

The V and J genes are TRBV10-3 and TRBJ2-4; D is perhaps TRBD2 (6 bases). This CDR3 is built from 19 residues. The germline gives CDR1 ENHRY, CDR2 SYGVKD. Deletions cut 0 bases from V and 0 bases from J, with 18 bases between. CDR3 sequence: CAISESSPREFLAKNIQYF. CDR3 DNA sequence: TGTGCCATCAGTGAGTCCTCCCCCCGGGAGTTTTTAGCCAAAAACATTCAGTACTTC.

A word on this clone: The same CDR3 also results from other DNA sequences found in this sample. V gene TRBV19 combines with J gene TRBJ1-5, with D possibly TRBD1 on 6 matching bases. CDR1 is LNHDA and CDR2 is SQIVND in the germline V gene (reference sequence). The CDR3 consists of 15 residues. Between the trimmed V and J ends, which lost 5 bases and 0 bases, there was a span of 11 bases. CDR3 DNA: TGTGCCAGTAGTGCCGGACAGTATAGCAATCAGCCCCAGCATTTT. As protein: CASSAGQYSNQPQHF.

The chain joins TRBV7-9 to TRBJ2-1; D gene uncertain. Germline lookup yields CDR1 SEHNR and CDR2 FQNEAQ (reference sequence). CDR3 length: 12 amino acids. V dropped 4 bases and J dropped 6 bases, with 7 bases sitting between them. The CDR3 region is CASSSDVNEQFF. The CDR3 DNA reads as TGTGCCAGCAGCTCGGACGTCAATGAGCAGTTCTTC.

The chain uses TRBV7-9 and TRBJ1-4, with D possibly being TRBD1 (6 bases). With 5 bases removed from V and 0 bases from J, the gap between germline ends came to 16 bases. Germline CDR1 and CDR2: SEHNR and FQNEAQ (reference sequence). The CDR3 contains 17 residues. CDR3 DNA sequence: TGTGCCAGCAGCCATGTGGGGGCAGGGCCAACTAATGAAAAACTGTTTTTT. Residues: CASSHVGAGPTNEKLFF.

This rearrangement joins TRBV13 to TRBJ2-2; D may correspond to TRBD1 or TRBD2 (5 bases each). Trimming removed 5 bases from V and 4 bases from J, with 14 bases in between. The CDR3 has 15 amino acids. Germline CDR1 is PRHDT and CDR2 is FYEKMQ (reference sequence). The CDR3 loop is CASSGTGTTTGELFF. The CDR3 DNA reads TGTGCCAGCAGCGGCACCGGGACGACCACCGGGGAGCTGTTTTTT.

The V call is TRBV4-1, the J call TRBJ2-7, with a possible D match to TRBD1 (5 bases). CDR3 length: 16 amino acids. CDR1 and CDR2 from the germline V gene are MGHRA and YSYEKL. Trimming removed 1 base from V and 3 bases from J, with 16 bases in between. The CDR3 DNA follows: TGCGCCAGCAGCCAAGCGACAACGACAGTTAACTACGAGCAGTACTTC. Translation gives CASSQATTTVNYEQYF.

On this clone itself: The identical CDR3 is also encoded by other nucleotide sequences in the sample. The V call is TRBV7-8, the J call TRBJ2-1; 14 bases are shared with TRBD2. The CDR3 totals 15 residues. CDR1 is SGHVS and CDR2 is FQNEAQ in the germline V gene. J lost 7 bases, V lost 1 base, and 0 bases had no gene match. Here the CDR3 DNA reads TGTGCCAGCAGCTTAGGACTAGCGGGAGGGAATGAGCAGTTCTTC. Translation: CASSLGLAGGNEQFF.

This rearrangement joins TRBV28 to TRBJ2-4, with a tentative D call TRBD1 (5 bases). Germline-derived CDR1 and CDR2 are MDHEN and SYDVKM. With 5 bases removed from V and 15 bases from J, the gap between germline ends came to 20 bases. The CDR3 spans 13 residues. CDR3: CASSPPRLGAGYF. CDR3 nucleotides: TGTGCCAGCAGTCCACCCAGGCTAGGGGCCGGGTACTTC.